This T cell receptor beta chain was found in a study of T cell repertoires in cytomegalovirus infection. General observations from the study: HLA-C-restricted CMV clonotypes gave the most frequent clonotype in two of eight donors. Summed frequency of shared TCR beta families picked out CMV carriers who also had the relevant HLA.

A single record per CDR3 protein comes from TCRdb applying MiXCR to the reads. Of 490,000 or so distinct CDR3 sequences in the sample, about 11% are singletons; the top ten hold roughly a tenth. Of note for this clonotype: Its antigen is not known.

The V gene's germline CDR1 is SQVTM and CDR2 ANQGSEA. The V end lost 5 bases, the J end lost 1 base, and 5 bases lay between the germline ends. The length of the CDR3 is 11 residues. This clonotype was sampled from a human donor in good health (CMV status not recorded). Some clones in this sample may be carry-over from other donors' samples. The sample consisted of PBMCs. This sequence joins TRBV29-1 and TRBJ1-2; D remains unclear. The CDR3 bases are TGCAGCGTTCGATTTAACTATGGCTACACCTTC. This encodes CSVRFNYGYTF.